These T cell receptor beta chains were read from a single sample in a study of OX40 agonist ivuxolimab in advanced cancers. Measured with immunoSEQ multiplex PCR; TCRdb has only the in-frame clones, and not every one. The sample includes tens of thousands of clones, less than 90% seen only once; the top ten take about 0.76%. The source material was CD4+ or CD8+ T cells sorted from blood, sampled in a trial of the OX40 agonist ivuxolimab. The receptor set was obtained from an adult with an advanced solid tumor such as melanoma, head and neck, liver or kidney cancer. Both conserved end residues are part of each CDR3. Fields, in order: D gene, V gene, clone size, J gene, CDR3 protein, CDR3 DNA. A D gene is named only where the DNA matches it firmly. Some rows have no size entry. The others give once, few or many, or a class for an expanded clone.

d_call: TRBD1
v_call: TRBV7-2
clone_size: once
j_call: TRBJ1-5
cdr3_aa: CASSLTGFRPQHF
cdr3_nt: TGTGCCAGCAGCTTGACAGGGTTCCGGCCCCAGCATTTT

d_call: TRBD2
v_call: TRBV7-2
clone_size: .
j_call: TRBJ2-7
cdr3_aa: CASASRGLAGGWSYEQYF
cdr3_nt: TGTGCCAGCGCCAGCAGGGGACTAGCGGGAGGGTGGTCCTACGAGCAGTACTTC

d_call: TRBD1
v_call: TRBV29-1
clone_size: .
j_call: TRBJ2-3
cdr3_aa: CSVEELTGIGDTQYF
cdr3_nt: TGCAGCGTTGAAGAACTGACAGGGATAGGGGATACGCAGTATTTT

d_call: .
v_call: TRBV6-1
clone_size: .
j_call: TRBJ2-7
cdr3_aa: CASRNRARANEQYF
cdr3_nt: TGTGCCAGCAGAAACAGGGCCCGGGCCAACGAGCAGTACTTC

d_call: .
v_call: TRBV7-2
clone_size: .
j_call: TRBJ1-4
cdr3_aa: CASSSGTSGGNEKLFF
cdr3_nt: TGTGCCAGCAGCTCTGGGACATCTGGCGGGAATGAAAAACTGTTTTTT

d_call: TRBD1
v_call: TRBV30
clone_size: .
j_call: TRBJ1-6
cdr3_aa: CAWSVSTGGFYNSPLHF
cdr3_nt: TGTGCCTGGAGTGTCAGTACAGGGGGCTTCTATAATTCACCCCTCCACTTT

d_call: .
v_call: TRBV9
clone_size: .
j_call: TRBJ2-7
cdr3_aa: CASSPRLGSSYEQYF
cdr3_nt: TGTGCCAGCAGCCCCCGCTTAGGGAGTTCCTACGAGCAGTACTTC

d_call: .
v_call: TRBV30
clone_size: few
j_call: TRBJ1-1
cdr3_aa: CAWGVPVLAAFF
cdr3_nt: TGTGCCTGGGGGGTGCCCGTCCTTGCAGCTTTCTTT

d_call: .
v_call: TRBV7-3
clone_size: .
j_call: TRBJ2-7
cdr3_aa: CASSLSQSSYEQYF
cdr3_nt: TGTGCCAGCAGCTTAAGTCAGAGCTCCTACGAGCAGTACTTC

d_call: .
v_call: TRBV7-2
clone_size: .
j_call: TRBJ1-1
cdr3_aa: CASSLGGQTEAFF
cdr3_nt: TGTGCCAGCAGCTTAGGAGGGCAGACTGAAGCTTTCTTT

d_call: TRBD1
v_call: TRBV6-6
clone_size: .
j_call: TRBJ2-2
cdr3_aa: CASSSPGTGGSGELFF
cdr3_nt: TGTGCCAGCAGCTCCCCGGGGACAGGGGGCAGCGGGGAGCTGTTTTTT

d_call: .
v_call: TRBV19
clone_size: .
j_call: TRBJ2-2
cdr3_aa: CASSIQRGTGELFF
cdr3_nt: TGTGCCAGTAGTATCCAGCGTGGCACCGGGGAGCTGTTTTTT

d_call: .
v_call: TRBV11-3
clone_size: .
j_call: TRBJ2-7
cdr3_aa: CASSLGGGTDLPYEQYF
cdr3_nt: TGTGCCAGCAGCCTCGGAGGGGGAACAGACCTCCCCTACGAGCAGTACTTC

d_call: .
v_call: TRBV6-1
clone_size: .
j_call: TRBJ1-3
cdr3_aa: CASSEGRGSGNTIYF
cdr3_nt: TGTGCCAGCAGTGAGGGCCGGGGCTCTGGAAACACCATATATTTT

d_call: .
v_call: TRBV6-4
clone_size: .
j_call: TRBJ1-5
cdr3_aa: CASSDSRLNQPQHF
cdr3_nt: TGTGCCAGCAGTGATAGTCGCCTCAATCAGCCCCAGCATTTT

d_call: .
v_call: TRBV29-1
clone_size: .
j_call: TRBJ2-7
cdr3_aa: CSVGGTPYEQYF
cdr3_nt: TGCAGCGTTGGGGGTACCCCCTACGAGCAGTACTTC

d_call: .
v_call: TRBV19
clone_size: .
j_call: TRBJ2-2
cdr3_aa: CASSMGPGELFF
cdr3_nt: TGTGCCAGTAGTATGGGGCCCGGGGAGCTGTTTTTT

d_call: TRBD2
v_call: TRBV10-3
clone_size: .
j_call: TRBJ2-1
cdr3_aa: CAISESGRPTGEQFF
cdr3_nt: TGTGCCATCAGTGAGAGCGGGAGGCCCACGGGTGAGCAGTTCTTC

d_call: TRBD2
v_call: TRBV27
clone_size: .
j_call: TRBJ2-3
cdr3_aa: CASSFNSGVGTDTQYF
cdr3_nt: TGTGCCAGCAGTTTCAATAGCGGGGTGGGCACAGATACGCAGTATTTT

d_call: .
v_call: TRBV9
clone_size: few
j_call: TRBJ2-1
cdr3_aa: CASSPRPYNEQFF
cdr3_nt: TGTGCCAGCAGCCCCAGGCCTTACAATGAGCAGTTCTTC

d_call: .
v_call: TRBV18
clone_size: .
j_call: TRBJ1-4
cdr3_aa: CASSRSSATNEKLFF
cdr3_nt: TGTGCCAGCTCACGATCCAGTGCAACTAATGAAAAACTGTTTTTT

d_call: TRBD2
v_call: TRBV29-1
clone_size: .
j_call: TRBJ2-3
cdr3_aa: CSVPPGAGGVDTQYF
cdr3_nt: TGCAGCGTTCCCCCTGGGGCGGGAGGAGTAGATACGCAGTATTTT

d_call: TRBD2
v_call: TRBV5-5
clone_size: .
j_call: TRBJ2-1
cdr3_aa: CASSFSGGWDEQFF
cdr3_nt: TGTGCCAGCAGCTTTAGCGGGGGTTGGGATGAGCAGTTCTTC

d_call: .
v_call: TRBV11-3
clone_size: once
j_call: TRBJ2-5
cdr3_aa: CASSKGLGETQYF
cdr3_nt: TGTGCCAGCAGCAAGGGGCTGGGGGAGACCCAGTACTTC

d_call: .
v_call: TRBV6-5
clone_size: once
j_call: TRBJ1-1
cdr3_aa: CASSYIGFFNTEAFF
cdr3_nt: TGTGCCAGCAGTTACATAGGATTCTTCAACACTGAAGCTTTCTTT

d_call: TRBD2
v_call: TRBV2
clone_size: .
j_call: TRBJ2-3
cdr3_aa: CASDRSGGGDTQYF
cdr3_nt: TGTGCCAGCGACAGGAGCGGGGGGGGAGATACGCAGTATTTT

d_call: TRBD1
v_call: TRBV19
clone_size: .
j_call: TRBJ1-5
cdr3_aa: CASELQGSNQPQHF
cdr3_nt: TGTGCCAGCGAATTACAGGGGTCGAATCAGCCCCAGCATTTT

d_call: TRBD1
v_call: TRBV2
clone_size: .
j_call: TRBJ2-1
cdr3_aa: CASSRPGQGAKQFF
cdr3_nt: TGTGCCAGCAGTAGACCGGGACAGGGGGCGAAGCAGTTCTTC

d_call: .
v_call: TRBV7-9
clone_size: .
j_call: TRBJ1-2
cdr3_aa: CASSLSRVPRDGYTF
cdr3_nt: TGTGCCAGCAGCTTGAGCCGGGTCCCACGGGATGGCTACACCTTC

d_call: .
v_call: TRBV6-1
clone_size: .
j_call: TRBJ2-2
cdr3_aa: CASSDGFLGGTGELFF
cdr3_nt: TGTGCCAGCAGTGATGGATTCTTAGGGGGCACCGGGGAGCTGTTTTTT

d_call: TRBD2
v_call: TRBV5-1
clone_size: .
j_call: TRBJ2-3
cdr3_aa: CASTRTSGGSSTDTQYF
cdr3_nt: TGCGCCAGCACTAGGACTAGCGGGGGATCTAGCACAGATACGCAGTATTTT

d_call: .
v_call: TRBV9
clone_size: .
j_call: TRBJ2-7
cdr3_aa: CASSVVPGIGNEQYF
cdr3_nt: TGTGCCAGCAGCGTAGTCCCCGGGATCGGTAACGAGCAGTACTTC

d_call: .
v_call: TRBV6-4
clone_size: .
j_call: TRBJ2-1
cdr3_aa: CASSDSGGAYNEQFF
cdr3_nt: TGTGCCAGCAGTGACTCTGGCGGGGCGTACAATGAGCAGTTCTTC

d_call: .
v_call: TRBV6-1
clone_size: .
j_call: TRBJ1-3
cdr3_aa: CASTLSGQDGNTIYF
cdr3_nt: TGTGCCAGCACCCTTTCCGGACAAGATGGAAACACCATATATTTT

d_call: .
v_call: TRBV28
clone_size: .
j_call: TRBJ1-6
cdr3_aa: CASSSHPSGPRSPLHF
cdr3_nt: TGTGCCAGCAGTTCCCATCCATCGGGGCCTAGGTCACCCCTCCACTTT

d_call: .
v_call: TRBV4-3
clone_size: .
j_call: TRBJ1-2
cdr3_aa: CASSVLGGSYGYTF
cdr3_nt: TGCGCCAGCAGCGTATTGGGGGGAAGCTATGGCTACACCTTC

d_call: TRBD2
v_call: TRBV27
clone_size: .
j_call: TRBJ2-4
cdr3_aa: CATSRGGLAKNIQYF
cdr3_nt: TGTGCCACCTCTCGGGGGGGCTTAGCCAAAAACATTCAGTACTTC

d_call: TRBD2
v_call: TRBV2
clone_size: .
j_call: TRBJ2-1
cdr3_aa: CASVAGGPYNEQFF
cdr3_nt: TGTGCCAGCGTAGCGGGGGGGCCTTACAATGAGCAGTTCTTC

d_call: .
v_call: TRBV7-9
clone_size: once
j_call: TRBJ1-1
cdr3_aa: CGGGAEAFF
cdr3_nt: TGTGGAGGTGGCGCTGAAGCTTTCTTT